This paragraph reports one T cell receptor beta chain. In its sample, this clonotype was seen many times. It has no known antigen specificity. No base quality information exists; no much larger clone differs at one position. Trimming takes 4 bases off V and 1 base off J; junction bases not matched to a gene: 6. Taken from cysteine to phenylalanine, the CDR3 has 15 residues. Just the 45-base CDR3 DNA is kept, in frame starting at base 1. According to the germline V gene (reference sequence), CDR1 reads SGHKS and CDR2 reads YYEKEE. The source of the sample is a study of CDR3 diversity in severe acne (dated by TCRdb to the late 2010s). Libraries were built with PCR. Sequencing relied on an Illumina HiSeq 2000. The public reads were run again by TCRdb, first through fastp at Q25 and then through MiXCR, and only productive beta chains were kept. Rows matching on CDR3 protein sequence are summarized as one entry with the most common DNA and genes. The sample table lists about 76,000 distinct CDR3 sequences, around 53% of them with a count of one. The ten biggest clones cover roughly 13% of the sample.

The V and J genes are TRBV5-5 and TRBJ2-7, and 9 junction bases match TRBD1. This receptor was taken from a male donor in good health, without acne. Sequencing was carried out using blood. The CDR3 in this case is CASSHPGQGSYEQYF. DNA sequence: TGTGCCAGCAGCCATCCGGGACAGGGTTCCTACGAGCAGTACTTC.